This T cell receptor beta chain emerged from a study of blood T cells in healthy people across ages. Study results and limitations: Among long-lived donors, naive CD4+ cells were more numerous and diversity higher than in aged donors.

The second PCR ran roughly 7 to 12 cycles with a sample-barcoded 5' primer and J-beta primers. In TCRdb, the 5' RACE reads were re-called with MiXCR into one record per CDR3 protein. The data hold roughly 2 million distinct CDR3 sequences, with approximately 50% observed a single time. Turning to this clonotype: Its antigen is undetermined.

This CDR3 region has 13 residues. Between the trimmed V and J ends, which lost 7 bases and 10 bases, there was a span of 17 bases. Germline V gene sequence: CDR1 MDHEN, CDR2 SYDVKM. This TCR was sampled from a woman aged 40 to 50 in good health. The chain combines TRBV28 with TRBJ2-1; a weak D match, TRBD2 (6 bases). Sequenced: blood. The CDR3 DNA reads TGTGCCAGCACCCGGACTAACCCACGGGAGCAGTTCTTC. Translated, it gives CASTRTNPREQFF.